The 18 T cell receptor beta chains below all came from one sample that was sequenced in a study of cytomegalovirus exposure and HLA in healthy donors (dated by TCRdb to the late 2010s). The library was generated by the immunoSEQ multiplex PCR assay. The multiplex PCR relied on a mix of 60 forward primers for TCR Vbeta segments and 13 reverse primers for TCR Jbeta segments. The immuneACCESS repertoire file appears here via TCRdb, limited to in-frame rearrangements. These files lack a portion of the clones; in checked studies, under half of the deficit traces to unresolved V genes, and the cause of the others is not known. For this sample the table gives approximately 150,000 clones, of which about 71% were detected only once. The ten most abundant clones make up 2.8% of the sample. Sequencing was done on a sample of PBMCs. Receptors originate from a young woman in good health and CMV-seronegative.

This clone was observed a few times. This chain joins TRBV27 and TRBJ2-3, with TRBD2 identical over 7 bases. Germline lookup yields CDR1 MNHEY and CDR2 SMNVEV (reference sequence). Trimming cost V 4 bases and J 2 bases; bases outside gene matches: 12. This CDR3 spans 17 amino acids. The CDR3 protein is CASSYTEASGLTDTQYF. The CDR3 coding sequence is TGTGCCAGCAGTTATACGGAAGCTAGCGGCCTCACAGATACGCAGTATTTT.

In nucleotides, the CDR3 is TGCGCCAGCAGCCAAGAACGAGGGCCGGGTTCAAGCGGGGAGCTGTTTTTT. It encodes CASSQERGPGSSGELFF. The chain uses TRBV4-1 and TRBJ2-2; possible D gene TRBD2, 5 bases. From germline, CDR1 is MGHRA and CDR2 YSYEKL. Between the trimmed V and J ends, which lost 0 bases and 7 bases, there was a span of 18 bases. The CDR3 is made up of 17 amino acids.

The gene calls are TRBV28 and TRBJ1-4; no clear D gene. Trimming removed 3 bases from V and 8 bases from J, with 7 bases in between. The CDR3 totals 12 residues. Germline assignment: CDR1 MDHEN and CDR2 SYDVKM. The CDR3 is CASSLSLEKLFF. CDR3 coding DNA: TGTGCCAGCAGTTTGTCTCTGGAAAAACTGTTTTTT.

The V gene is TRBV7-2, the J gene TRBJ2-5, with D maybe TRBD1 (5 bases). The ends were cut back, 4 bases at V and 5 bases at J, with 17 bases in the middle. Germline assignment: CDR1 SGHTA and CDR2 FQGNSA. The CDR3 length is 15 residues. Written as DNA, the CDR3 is TGTGCCAGCAGCTCTGCAACAGGAAGATGGGAGACCCAGTACTTC. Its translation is CASSSATGRWETQYF. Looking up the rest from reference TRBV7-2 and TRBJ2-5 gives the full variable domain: GAGVSQSPSNKVTEKGKDVELRCDPISGHTALYWYRQSLGQGLEFLIYFQGNSAPDKSGLPSDRFSAERTGGSVSTLTIQRTQQEDSAVYLCASSSATGRWETQYFGPGTRLLVL.

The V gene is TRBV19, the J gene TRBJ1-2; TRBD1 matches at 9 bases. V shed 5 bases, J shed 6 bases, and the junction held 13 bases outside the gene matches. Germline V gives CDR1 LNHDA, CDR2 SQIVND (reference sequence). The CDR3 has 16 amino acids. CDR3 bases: TGTGCCAGTAGTTCCGGGACAGGGCTTCTCCTCCATGGCTACACCTTC. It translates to CASSSGTGLLLHGYTF.

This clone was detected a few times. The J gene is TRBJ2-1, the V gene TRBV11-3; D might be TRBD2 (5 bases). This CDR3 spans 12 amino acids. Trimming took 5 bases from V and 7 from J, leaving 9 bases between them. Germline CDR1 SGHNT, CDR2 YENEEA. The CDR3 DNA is TGTGCCAGCAGCCCCTCGGGGAATGAGCAGTTCTTC. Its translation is CASSPSGNEQFF.

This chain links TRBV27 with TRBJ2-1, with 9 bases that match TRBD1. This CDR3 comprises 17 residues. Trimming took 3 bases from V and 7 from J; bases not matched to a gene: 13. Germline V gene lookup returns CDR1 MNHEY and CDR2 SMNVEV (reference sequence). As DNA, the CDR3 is TGTGCCAGCAGTTTCCCCCCCGGGACAGGGACTTATAATGAGCAGTTCTTC. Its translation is CASSFPPGTGTYNEQFF.

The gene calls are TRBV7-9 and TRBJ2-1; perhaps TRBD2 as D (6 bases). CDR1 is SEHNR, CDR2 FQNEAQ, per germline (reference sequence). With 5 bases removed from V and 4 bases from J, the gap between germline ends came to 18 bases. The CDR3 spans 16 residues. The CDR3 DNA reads TGTGCCAGCAGCACAGCCCGGAGGGGATCTTACAATGAGCAGTTCTTC. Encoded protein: CASSTARRGSYNEQFF. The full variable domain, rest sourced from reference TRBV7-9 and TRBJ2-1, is DTGVSQNPRHKITKRGQNVTFRCDPISEHNRLYWYRQTLGQGPEFLTYFQNEAQLEKSRLLSDRFSAERPKGSFSTLEIQRTEQGDSAMYLCASSTARRGSYNEQFFGPGTRLTVL.

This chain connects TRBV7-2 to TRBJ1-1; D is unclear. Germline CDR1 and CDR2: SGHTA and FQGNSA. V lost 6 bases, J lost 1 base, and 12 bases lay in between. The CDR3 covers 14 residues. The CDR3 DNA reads TGTGCCAGCAGTACTTTACAGCCGAACACTGAAGCTTTCTTT. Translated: CASSTLQPNTEAFF.

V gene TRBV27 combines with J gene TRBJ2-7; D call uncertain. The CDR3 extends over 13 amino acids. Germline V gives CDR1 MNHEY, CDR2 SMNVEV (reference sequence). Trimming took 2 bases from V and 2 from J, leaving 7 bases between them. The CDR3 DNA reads TGTGCCAGCAGTTTAGGCAGTCCCTACGAGCAGTACTTC. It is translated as CASSLGSPYEQYF.

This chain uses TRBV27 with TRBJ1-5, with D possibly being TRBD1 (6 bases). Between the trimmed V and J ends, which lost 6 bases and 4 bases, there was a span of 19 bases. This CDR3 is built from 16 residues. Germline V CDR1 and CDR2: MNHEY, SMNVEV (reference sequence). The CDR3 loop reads CASRRGTPYGNQPQHF. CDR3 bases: TGTGCCAGCAGGAGGGGGACACCTTATGGGAATCAGCCCCAGCATTTT.

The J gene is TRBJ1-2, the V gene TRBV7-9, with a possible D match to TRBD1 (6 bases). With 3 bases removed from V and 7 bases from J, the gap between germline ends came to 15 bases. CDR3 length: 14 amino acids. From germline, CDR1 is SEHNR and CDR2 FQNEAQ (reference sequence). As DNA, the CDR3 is TGTGCCAGCAGCTTTACAGGGTTGGCAGCTGGCTACACCTTC. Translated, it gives CASSFTGLAAGYTF. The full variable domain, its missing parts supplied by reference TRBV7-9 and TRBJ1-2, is DTGVSQNPRHKITKRGQNVTFRCDPISEHNRLYWYRQTLGQGPEFLTYFQNEAQLEKSRLLSDRFSAERPKGSFSTLEIQRTEQGDSAMYLCASSFTGLAAGYTFGSGTRLTVV.

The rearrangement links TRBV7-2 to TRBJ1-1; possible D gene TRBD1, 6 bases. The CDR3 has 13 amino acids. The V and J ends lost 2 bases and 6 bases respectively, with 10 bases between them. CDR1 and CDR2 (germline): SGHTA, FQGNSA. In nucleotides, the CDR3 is TGTGCCAGCAGCTTAACAGGGCGTTCTGAAGCTTTCTTT. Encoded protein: CASSLTGRSEAFF.

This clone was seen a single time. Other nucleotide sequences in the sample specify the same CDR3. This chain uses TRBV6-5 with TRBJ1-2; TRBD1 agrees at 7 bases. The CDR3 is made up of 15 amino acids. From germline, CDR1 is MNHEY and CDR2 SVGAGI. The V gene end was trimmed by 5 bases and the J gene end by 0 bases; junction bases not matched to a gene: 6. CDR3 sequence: CASSAGQDTNYGYTF. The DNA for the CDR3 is TGTGCCAGCAGTGCTGGACAGGACACTAACTATGGCTACACCTTC.

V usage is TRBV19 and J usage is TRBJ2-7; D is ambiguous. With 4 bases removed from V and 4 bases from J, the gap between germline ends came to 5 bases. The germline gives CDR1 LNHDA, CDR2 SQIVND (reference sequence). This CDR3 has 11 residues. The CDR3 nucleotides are TGTGCCAGTAGTACTCTATACGAGCAGTACTTC. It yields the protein CASSTLYEQYF.

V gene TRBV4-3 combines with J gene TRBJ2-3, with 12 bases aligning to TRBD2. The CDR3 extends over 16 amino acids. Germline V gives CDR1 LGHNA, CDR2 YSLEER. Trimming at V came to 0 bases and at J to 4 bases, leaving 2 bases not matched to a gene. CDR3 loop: CASSQELAGGPDTQYF. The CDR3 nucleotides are TGCGCCAGCAGCCAAGAGCTAGCGGGGGGGCCAGATACGCAGTATTTT.

The CDR3 DNA reads TGTGCCATCAGGGCGACAGGGGCGGATCAGCCCCAGCATTTT. Protein: CAIRATGADQPQHF. The chain employs TRBV10-3 and TRBJ1-5, with 8 bases aligning to TRBD1. The CDR3 runs 14 residues. With 6 bases clipped from V and 5 bases from J, the junction kept 6 bases outside the gene matches. The germline V gene encodes CDR1 ENHRY and CDR2 SYGVKD.

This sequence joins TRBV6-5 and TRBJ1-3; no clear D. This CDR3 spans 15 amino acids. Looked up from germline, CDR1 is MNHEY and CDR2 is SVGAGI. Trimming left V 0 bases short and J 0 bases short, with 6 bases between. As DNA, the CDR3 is TGTGCCAGCAGTTACTCTGGGAGCTCTGGAAACACCATATATTTT. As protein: CASSYSGSSGNTIYF.